The T cell receptor (beta chain) described here comes from a study of blood T cell repertoires in COVID-19. Whole-study context: Acute-phase and convalescent COVID-19 samples originated in the United States, Italy and Spain. T cells, B-cell-depleted T cells, or PBMCs provided the cDNA or gDNA that served as material.

Original data processing: Nucleated cell counts were estimated from reference gene primer amplification. Sequenced by immunoSEQ multiplex PCR; TCRdb stores in-frame clones only, minus some. V and J calls and clone size are as listed in that table; D and trimming were resolved from the DNA. Among about 81,000 clones listed, 85% to 90% were seen once. The sequenced sample consisted of peripheral blood. The clonotype was recovered from a woman of 80 years or more with acute or convalescent COVID-19.

The DNA for the CDR3 is TGCAGCGTTGTGGGGGCAGCCTCTGGAAACACCATATATTTT. Protein product: CSVVGAASGNTIYF. The rearrangement uses TRBV29-1 and TRBJ1-3; perhaps TRBD1 as D (6 bases). Germline CDR1 is SQVTM and CDR2 is ANQGSEA. The CDR3 spans 14 residues. Trimming removed 4 bases from V and 0 bases from J, with 10 bases in between.